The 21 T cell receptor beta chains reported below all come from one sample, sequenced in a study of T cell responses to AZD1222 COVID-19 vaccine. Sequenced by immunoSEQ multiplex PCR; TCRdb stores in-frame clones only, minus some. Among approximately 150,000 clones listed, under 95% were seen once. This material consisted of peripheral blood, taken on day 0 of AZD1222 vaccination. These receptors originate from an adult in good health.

CDR3 coding DNA: TGTGCCTGGAGTGTATCGGTTTTTACACCCCTCCACTTT. Protein: CAWSVSVFTPLHF. This sequence joins TRBV30 and TRBJ1-6, with D uncertain. The CDR3 covers 13 residues. The V gene's germline CDR1 is GTSNPN and CDR2 SVGIG (reference sequence). Trimming took 0 bases from V and 11 from J, leaving 11 bases between them.

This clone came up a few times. The CDR3 DNA follows: TGTGCCACCAGCGGTCTTAACTATGGCTACACCTTC. This codes for CATSGLNYGYTF. The chain carries TRBV15 and TRBJ1-2; D is unclear. The V end lost 5 bases, the J end lost 1 base, and 5 bases lay between the germline ends. This CDR3 spans 12 amino acids. The germline gives CDR1 LNHNV, CDR2 YYDKDF (reference sequence).

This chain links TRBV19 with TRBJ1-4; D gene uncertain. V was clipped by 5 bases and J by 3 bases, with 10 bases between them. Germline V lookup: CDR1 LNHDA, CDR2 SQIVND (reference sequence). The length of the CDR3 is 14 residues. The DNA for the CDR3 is TGTGCCAGTAGTTTCGGCCAGTCTAATGAAAAACTGTTTTTT. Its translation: CASSFGQSNEKLFF.

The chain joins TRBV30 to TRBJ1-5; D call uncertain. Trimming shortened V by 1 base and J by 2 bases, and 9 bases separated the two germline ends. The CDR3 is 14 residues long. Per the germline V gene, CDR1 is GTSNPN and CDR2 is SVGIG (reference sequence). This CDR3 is CAWSEDYGNQPQHF. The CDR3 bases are TGTGCCTGGAGTGAGGACTATGGCAATCAGCCCCAGCATTTT.

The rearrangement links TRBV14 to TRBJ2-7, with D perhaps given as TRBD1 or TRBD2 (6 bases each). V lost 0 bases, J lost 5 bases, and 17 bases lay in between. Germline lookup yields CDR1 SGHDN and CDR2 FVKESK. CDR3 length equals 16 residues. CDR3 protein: CASSQDRTGAEDEQYF. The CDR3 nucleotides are TGTGCCAGCAGCCAAGATCGGACGGGGGCGGAGGACGAGCAGTACTTC.

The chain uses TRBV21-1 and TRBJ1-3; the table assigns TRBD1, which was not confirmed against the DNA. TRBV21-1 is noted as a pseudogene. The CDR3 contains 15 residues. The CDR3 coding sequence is TGTGCCAGCAGCACAGGACGGACACGCGGAAACACCATATATTTT. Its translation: CASSTGRTRGNTIYF.

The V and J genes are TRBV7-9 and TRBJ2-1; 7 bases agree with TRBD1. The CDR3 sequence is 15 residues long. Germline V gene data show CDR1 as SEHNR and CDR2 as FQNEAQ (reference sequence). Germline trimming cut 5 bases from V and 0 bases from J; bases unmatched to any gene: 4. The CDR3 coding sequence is TGTGCCAGCAGCCAGACAGGGAGCTCCTACAATGAGCAGTTCTTC. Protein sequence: CASSQTGSSYNEQFF.

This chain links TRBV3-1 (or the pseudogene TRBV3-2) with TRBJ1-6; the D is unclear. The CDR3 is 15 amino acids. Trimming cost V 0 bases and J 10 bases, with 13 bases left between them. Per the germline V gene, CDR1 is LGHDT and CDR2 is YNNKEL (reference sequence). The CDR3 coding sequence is TGTGCCAGCAGCCAAGAACCCTCCCTTAGGTCACCCCTCCACTTT. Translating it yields CASSQEPSLRSPLHF.

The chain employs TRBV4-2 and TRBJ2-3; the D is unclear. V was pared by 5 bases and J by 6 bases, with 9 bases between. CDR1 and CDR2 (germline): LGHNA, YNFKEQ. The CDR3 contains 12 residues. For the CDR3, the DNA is TGTGCCAGCAGCACCCGGGCTGATACGCAGTATTTT. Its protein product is CASSTRADTQYF.

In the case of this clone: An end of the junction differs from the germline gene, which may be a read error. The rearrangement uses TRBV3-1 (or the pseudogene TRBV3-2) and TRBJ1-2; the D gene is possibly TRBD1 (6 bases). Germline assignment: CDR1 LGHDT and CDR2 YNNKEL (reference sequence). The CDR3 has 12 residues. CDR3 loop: CASSQTFTGYAF. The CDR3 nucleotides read TGTGCCAGCAGCCAAACGTTCACAGGGTACGCCTTC.

The CDR3 nucleotides read TGTGCCAGCAGCTCGGACGGGCAAAGGAACGAGCAGTACTTC. Amino acids: CASSSDGQRNEQYF. The rearrangement links TRBV5-5 to TRBJ2-7; no reliable D call. V shed 3 bases and J shed 5 bases, with 15 bases lying between them. The CDR3 runs 14 residues. The germline gives CDR1 SGHKS, CDR2 YYEKEE (reference sequence).

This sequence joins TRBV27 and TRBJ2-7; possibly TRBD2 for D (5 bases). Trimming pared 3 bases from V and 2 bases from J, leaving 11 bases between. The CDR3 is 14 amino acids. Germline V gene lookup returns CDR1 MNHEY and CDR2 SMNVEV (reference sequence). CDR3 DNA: TGTGCCAGCAGTTTTTACCCGGGGACCTACGAGCAGTACTTC. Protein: CASSFYPGTYEQYF.

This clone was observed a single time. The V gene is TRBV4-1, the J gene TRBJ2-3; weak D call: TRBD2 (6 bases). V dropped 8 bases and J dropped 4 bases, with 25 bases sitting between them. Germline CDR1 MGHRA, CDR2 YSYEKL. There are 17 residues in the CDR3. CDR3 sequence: CASRGLTRDFIADTQYF. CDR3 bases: TGCGCCAGCCGCGGGTTGACCAGGGACTTCATAGCAGATACGCAGTATTTT.

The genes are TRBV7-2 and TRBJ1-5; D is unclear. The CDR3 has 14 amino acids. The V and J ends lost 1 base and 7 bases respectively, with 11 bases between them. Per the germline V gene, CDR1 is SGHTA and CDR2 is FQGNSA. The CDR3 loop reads CASSLGRSGQPQHF. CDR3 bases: TGTGCCAGCAGCTTAGGACGGTCTGGACAGCCCCAGCATTTT.

The DNA for the CDR3 is TGTGCCAGCAGCTTAGGGGCCGATACGCAGTATTTT. Its translation is CASSLGADTQYF. The chain joins TRBV13 to TRBJ2-3, with D unclear. V lost 0 bases, J lost 6 bases, and 4 bases lay in between. Per germline, CDR1 PRHDT and CDR2 FYEKMQ (reference sequence). The length of the CDR3 is 12 residues.

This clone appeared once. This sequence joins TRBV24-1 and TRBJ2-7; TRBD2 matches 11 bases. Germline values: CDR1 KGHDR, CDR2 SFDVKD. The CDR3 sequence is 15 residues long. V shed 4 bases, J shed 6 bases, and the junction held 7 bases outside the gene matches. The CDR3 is CATSDGTSGDSEQYF. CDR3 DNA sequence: TGTGCCACCAGTGACGGGACTAGCGGAGACTCCGAGCAGTACTTC.

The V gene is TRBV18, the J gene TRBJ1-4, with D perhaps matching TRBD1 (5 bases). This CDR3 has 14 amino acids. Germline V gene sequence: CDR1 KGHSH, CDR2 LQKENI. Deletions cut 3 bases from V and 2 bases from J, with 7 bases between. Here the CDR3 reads CASSPQGTNEKLFF. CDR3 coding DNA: TGTGCCAGCTCACCTCAGGGTACTAATGAAAAACTGTTTTTT.

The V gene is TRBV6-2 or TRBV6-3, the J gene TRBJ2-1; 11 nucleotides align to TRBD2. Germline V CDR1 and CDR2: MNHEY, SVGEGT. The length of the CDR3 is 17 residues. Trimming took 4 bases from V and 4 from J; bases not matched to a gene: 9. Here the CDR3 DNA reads TGTGCCAGCAGTTCGTATTTGGGACTAGCGGTTTACAATGAGCAGTTCTTC. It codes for CASSSYLGLAVYNEQFF.

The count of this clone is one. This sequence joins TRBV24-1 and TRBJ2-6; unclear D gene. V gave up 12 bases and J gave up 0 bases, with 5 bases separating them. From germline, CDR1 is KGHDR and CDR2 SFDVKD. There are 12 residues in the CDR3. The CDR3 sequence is CAQDSGANVLTF. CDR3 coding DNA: TGTGCCCAGGACTCTGGGGCCAACGTCCTGACTTTC.

The CDR3 sequence: CASSSNQELYGYTF. CDR3 sequence (DNA): TGTGCCAGCTCATCCAATCAGGAACTCTATGGCTACACCTTC. V and J are TRBV18 and TRBJ1-2; D remains ambiguous. The V and J ends lost 5 bases and 4 bases respectively, with 14 bases between them. CDR3 length: 14 residues. Germline V gene sequence: CDR1 KGHSH, CDR2 LQKENI. The full variable domain, with the rest looked up from reference TRBV18 and TRBJ1-2, is NAGVMQNPRHLVRRRGQEARLRCSPMKGHSHVYWYRQLPEEGLKFMVYLQKENIIDESGMPKERFSAEFPKEGPSILRIQQVVRGDSAAYFCASSSNQELYGYTFGSGTRLTVV.

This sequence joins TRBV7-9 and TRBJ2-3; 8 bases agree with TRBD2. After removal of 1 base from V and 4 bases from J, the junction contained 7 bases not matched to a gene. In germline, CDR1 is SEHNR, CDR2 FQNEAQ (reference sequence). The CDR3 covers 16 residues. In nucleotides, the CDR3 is TGTGCCAGCAGCTTAGTTGGCGGGAGGATTGCAGATACGCAGTATTTT. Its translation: CASSLVGGRIADTQYF.